This TCR beta chain was sequenced for a study of radiotherapy plus CTLA-4 blockade in lung cancer (dated by TCRdb to the late 2010s). Background for the entire study: Objective responses occurred in about 20% of enrolled patients, and over 30% achieved disease control.

Focal radiation therapy combined with CTLA-4 blockade (ipilimumab) was tested in patients with chemo-refractory metastatic non-small-cell lung cancer. What the work shows at the level of the full study, not this receptor alone: Increased serum interferon-beta after radiation, together with early dynamic changes in blood T cell clones, were reported to be the strongest predictors of response. After treatment with radiotherapy and ipilimumab, TCR clones that originated in tumors expanded in peripheral blood.

Library preparation employed the immunoSEQ multiplex PCR assay. The immuneACCESS repertoire file appears here via TCRdb, limited to in-frame rearrangements. These files lack a portion of the clones; in checked studies, under half of the deficit traces to unresolved V genes, and the cause of the others is not known. In this sample the table shows approximately 89,000 clones, approximately 83% of which occur a single time. The ten largest clones add up to approximately 14% of the sample. As concerns this clone: Its cognate antigen has yet to be identified. The record has no base qualities; no much larger clone is one base away.

From cysteine to phenylalanine, the CDR3 is 16 amino acids long. The retained sequence is limited to the CDR3, 48 bases, with the frame set at the first base. CDR1 SGHRS and CDR2 YFSETQ are derived from the germline V gene. V loses 4 bases, J loses 0 bases, and the germline ends lie 14 bases apart. The sequence joins TRBV5-1 to TRBJ2-1; the D segment could be TRBD1, given 7 matching bases. The sequence was obtained from a human donor with non-small cell lung cancer that progressed on radiotherapy plus ipilimumab. Sequenced here: peripheral blood, sampled from a patient treated with radiotherapy plus ipilimumab. The bases read TGCGCCAGCAGCGCGGGACAGCCCCGCTCCTACAATGAGCAGTTCTTC. Its protein reads: CASSAGQPRSYNEQFF.